This TCR beta chain was captured by sequencing in a study of blood T cell repertoires in COVID-19. At the level of the study: Acute and convalescent COVID-19 specimens originated in the United States, Italy and Spain.

With V trimmed by 5 bases and J by 5 bases, 8 bases remained unmatched. The CDR3 covers 14 residues. Per germline, CDR1 MDHEN and CDR2 SYDVKM. As processed by the authors: Using reference gene primer amplification, nucleated cell counts were estimated. TCRdb's table, derived via immunoSEQ multiplex PCR, lists solely in-frame clones and lacks some. From that table come the V and J calls and clone size; the DNA was used to work out D and trimming. The table includes about 290,000 clones, 70% to 90% detected once. Sequencing was done on a sample of peripheral blood. The sequence was obtained from a woman between 45 and 65 years old with active or convalescent COVID-19. J is TRBJ1-1 and V is TRBV28; 7 bases are a match to TRBD1. The CDR3 bases are TGTGCCAGCAGTAATATACAGGGGCGGACTGAAGCTTTCTTT. Protein sequence: CASSNIQGRTEAFF.